This TCR beta chain was found in a study of glioma-infiltrating T cells. The iRepertoire nested amplicon-rescue multiplex PCR amplified TCR alpha and beta CDR3s from RNA. Using its own MiXCR run on the multiplex PCR reads, TCRdb lists one record per CDR3 protein. The sample shows approximately 100,000 distinct CDR3 sequences, 25% of them seen only once. V shed 3 bases and J shed 4 bases, with 0 bases lying between them. Germline CDR1 and CDR2: ENHRY and SYGVKD. This CDR3 region has 11 residues. Study-level points and caveats: Non-neoplastic patients had below-expected tissue-blood divergence, while all gliomas exceeded expectation.

As regards this clonotype: Its antigen is still unknown.

The sequence came from a human donor with low-grade glioma or glioblastoma, undergoing nonglioma brain surgery, or in good health (not recorded which). This chain connects TRBV10-3 to TRBJ2-2; D is ambiguous. The sample comprised glioma tissue, nonneoplastic brain tissue, or PBMCs (not recorded which). CDR3 DNA sequence: TGTGCCATCAGTGACACCGGGGAGCTGTTTTTT. Amino acid sequence: CAISDTGELFF.